This T cell receptor (beta chain) appears in the sequencing data of a study of shared clonotypes between healthy human individuals. Study findings and constraints: Roughly 5% of naive CD4 clonotypes were shared across a handful of donors.

Sequencing used immunoSEQ multiplex PCR; TCRdb keeps in-frame clones, though not all of them. Among approximately 700,000 clones listed, roughly 73% were seen once. Of note for this clone: The antigen remains unidentified.

This CDR3 spans 15 amino acids. The V gene lost 3 bases and the J gene lost 6 bases, with 17 bases spanning the gap. CDR1 and CDR2 (germline): SGHNT, YYREEE (reference sequence). Sequences were obtained from memory CD4+ T cells sorted from blood. The subset is: CD45RA-negative fraction. The chain combines TRBV5-4 with TRBJ2-3; D possibly corresponds to TRBD2 (7 bases). This TCR was sampled from a woman in her twenties or thirties in good health. The DNA of the CDR3 is TGTGCCAGCAGCTCTCCAGGGGAGGGGATGGATACGCAGTATTTT. Translation: CASSSPGEGMDTQYF. The full variable domain, its missing parts supplied by reference TRBV5-4 and TRBJ2-3, is ETGVTQSPTHLIKTRGQQVTLRCSSQSGHNTVSWYQQALGQGPQFIFQYYREEENGRGNFPPRFSGLQFPNYSSELNVNALELDDSALYLCASSSPGEGMDTQYFGPGTRLTVL.